This T cell receptor beta chain was recorded in a study of beta chain features in type 1 diabetes. Only a few counts were recorded for this clone. Its matching antigen is unknown. At one end the junction does not follow the germline gene, possibly because of a read error. General observations from the study: When Type 1 diabetes patients were examined, their TCRB CDR3s proved moderately but significantly shorter in all four CD4+ subsets. A pattern of fewer insertions and more deletions at VDJ junctions was seen in type 1 diabetes patients. Sampled from patients, naive, central memory and Treg TCRB repertoires appeared more similar than those sampled from healthy donors. Cells with high TCR expression could be over-represented by cDNA sequencing.

The study reverse transcribed the entire isolated RNA, so it sequenced expressed TCRB transcripts. Libraries were prepared by immunoSEQ multiplex PCR; TCRdb keeps only in-frame clonotypes and omits some of them. The table has 600,000 to 700,000 clones, under 15% seen once; the top ten hold roughly 0.12%. The sequence was collected from a man aged 25 to 40 with type 1 diabetes. Input material: naive CD4+ T cells from blood.

Written as DNA, the CDR3 is TGTGCCAGCAGTCAACCAGAGGACGCAGCCTCGATTATGATCTTC. It encodes CASSQPEDAASIMIF. This sequence joins TRBV6-6 and TRBJ2-1, with no clear D. CDR1 and CDR2 (germline): MNHNY, SVGAGI (reference sequence). The CDR3 sequence is 15 residues long.